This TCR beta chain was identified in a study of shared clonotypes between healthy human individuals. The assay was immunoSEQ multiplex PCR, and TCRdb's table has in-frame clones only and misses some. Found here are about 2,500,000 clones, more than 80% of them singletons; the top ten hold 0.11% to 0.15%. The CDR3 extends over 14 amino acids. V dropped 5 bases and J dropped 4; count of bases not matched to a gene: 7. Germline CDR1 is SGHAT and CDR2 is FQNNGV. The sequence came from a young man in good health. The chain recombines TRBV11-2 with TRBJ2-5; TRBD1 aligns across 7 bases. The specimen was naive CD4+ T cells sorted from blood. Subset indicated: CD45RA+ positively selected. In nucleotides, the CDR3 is TGTGCCAGCAGCCAGACAGGGAAAAGAGAGACCCAGTACTTC. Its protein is CASSQTGKRETQYF.